This T cell receptor (beta chain) came from a study of blood T cell repertoires in COVID-19. In the study overall: There were acute and convalescent COVID-19 samples, and they came from the United States, Italy and Spain. PBMCs, B-cell-depleted T cells, or T cells provided the cDNA or gDNA that made up the material.

The CDR3 runs to 14 residues. Trimming pared 5 bases from V and 2 bases from J, leaving 12 bases between. Germline values: CDR1 MRHNA, CDR2 SNTAGT. Assay: immunoSEQ multiplex PCR; the TCRdb copy retains only in-frame clones and omits some. The table has roughly 100,000 clones, under 80% seen once; the top ten hold less than 25%. The V gene is TRBV6-4, the J gene TRBJ1-2, with TRBD1 as a possible D gene (5 bases). The TCR was taken from a man aged 65-85 years with active or convalescent COVID-19. Sequencing input: peripheral blood. The CDR3 protein is CASSRGTGNYGYTF. Here the CDR3 DNA reads TGTGCCAGCAGTCGGGGGACGGGAAACTATGGCTACACCTTC.